These 32 T cell receptor beta chains were all obtained from the same sample, sequenced in a study of a mutant IDH1 vaccine in newly diagnosed glioma. Time point: week 35, safety follow-up. A 20-mer mutant IDH1 peptide at 300 ug was injected subcutaneously with topical imiquimod. These receptors' targets are unknown. Assay: immunoSEQ multiplex PCR; the TCRdb copy retains only in-frame clones and omits some. Of about 48,000 clones in the sample, roughly 80% are singletons; the top ten hold roughly 6.8%. The material sequenced was PBMCs, taken from a glioma patient whose treatment included an IDH1 peptide vaccine. The receptors derive from a man aged 35-49 years with glioma.

The V gene is TRBV18, the J gene TRBJ1-1, with 8 bases that match TRBD1. V dropped 5 bases and J dropped 4; count of bases not matched to a gene: 6. The CDR3 consists of 14 residues. CDR1 and CDR2 from the germline V gene are KGHSH and LQKENI. The CDR3 protein is CASSADRVSTEAFF. The CDR3, as DNA: TGTGCCAGCTCAGCGGACAGGGTCTCCACTGAAGCTTTCTTT.

This chain's CDR3 is CASSSWTIPNYGYTF. The CDR3, as DNA: TGTGCCAGCAGCTCTTGGACAATACCTAACTATGGCTACACCTTC. The rearrangement links TRBV7-9 to TRBJ1-2; D perhaps matches TRBD1 (5 bases). The CDR3 totals 15 residues. Germline values: CDR1 SEHNR, CDR2 FQNEAQ (reference sequence). Trimming took off 4 bases at V and 0 bases at J, with 12 bases between the two ends.

The chain combines TRBV4-1 with TRBJ2-7; TRBD1 or TRBD2 may be the D gene (6 bases each). Trimming took off 2 bases at V and 3 bases at J, with 11 bases between the two ends. CDR1 is MGHRA and CDR2 is YSYEKL in the germline V gene. CDR3 length equals 14 residues. This CDR3 is CASSQPGAGYEQYF. CDR3 nucleotide sequence: TGCGCCAGCAGCCAACCGGGGGCCGGCTACGAGCAGTACTTC.

The rearrangement links TRBV4-1 to TRBJ1-2; D might be TRBD1 (6 bases). The CDR3 is 13 residues long. The V gene's germline CDR1 is MGHRA and CDR2 YSYEKL. Trimming left V 1 base short and J 6 bases short, with 9 bases between. CDR3 sequence reads: CASSQVRGDGYTF. The CDR3 region has the DNA TGCGCCAGCAGCCAAGTGAGGGGGGATGGCTACACCTTC.

The chain uses TRBV5-1 and TRBJ2-3; 9 bases align to TRBD1. Trimming removed 1 base from V and 2 bases from J; junction bases left unmatched: 5. The CDR3 has 16 residues. Per the germline V gene, CDR1 is SGHRS and CDR2 is YFSETQ. The CDR3: CASSLQGTGITDTQYF. The CDR3 DNA reads TGCGCCAGCAGCTTGCAGGGGACAGGGATCACAGATACGCAGTATTTT.

This chain connects TRBV29-1 to TRBJ1-1, with D perhaps TRBD1 (6 bases). CDR3 length equals 14 residues. V lost 7 bases and J 3 bases, leaving 18 bases between the germline ends. CDR1 is SQVTM and CDR2 is ANQGSEA in the germline V gene. In DNA form, the CDR3 reads TGCAGCGCAGCGGCCTCGGGGGGGCACACTGAAGCTTTCTTT. Amino acid sequence: CSAAASGGHTEAFF.

V gene TRBV5-1 combines with J gene TRBJ2-2; possibly TRBD2 for D (6 bases). The CDR3 covers 15 residues. Trimming stripped 3 bases from V and 6 bases from J, with 15 bases between. Germline V CDR1 and CDR2: SGHRS, YFSETQ. The chain's CDR3 is CASSSRGPTPGELFF. In nucleotides, the CDR3 is TGCGCCAGCAGCTCGCGGGGACCTACTCCCGGGGAGCTGTTTTTT.

J is TRBJ1-2 and V is TRBV5-1; D ambiguous. The CDR3 spans 13 residues. Germline V gene lookup returns CDR1 SGHRS and CDR2 YFSETQ. V was clipped by 4 bases and J by 5 bases, with 12 bases between them. The CDR3: CASSLMAAYGYTF. The DNA for the CDR3 is TGCGCCAGCAGCCTTATGGCGGCATATGGCTACACCTTC.

The rearrangement uses TRBV4-2 and TRBJ2-6; the D gene is possibly TRBD2 (6 bases). Germline CDR1 reads LGHNA; CDR2 reads YNFKEQ. The CDR3 runs 16 residues. Trimming stripped 4 bases from V and 3 bases from J, with 13 bases between. CDR3 sequence: CASSLGAGNGANVLTF. The CDR3 bases are TGTGCCAGCAGCCTAGGAGCGGGTAATGGGGCCAACGTCCTGACTTTC.

V is TRBV7-9 and J is TRBJ1-2; D is ambiguous. There are 12 residues in the CDR3. The germline V gene encodes CDR1 SEHNR and CDR2 FQNEAQ (reference sequence). Trimming removed 1 base at V and 5 bases at J, with 5 bases between. CDR3 protein: CASSLGSYGYTF. The CDR3 nucleotides read TGTGCCAGCAGCTTAGGAAGTTATGGCTACACCTTC.

The V and J genes are TRBV2 and TRBJ2-2; TRBD2 is a possible D gene (6 bases). Germline V gene lookup returns CDR1 SNHLY and CDR2 FYNNEI. This CDR3 spans 14 amino acids. The V end was cut by 3 bases, the J end by 4 bases, with 9 bases between. In nucleotides, the CDR3 is TGTGCCAGCAGTGATCAGGGACTCACCGGGGAGCTGTTTTTT. Encoded protein: CASSDQGLTGELFF.

This chain uses TRBV7-9 with TRBJ2-7, with TRBD1 matching over 9 bases. The CDR3 has 14 residues. Germline V gene lookup returns CDR1 SEHNR and CDR2 FQNEAQ (reference sequence). Losses at the gene ends were 3 bases for V and 2 bases for J; bases not matched to a gene: 2. CDR3 sequence (DNA): TGTGCCAGCAGCTTGAACAGGGGGCCCTACGAGCAGTACTTC. It encodes CASSLNRGPYEQYF.

The CDR3 sequence is CAITPGTGVQETQYF. In DNA form, the CDR3 reads TGTGCCATCACCCCAGGGACAGGGGTACAAGAGACCCAGTACTTC. The gene calls are TRBV10-3 and TRBJ2-5, with TRBD1 identical over 10 bases. Trimming removed 7 bases from V and 2 bases from J; junction bases left unmatched: 7. Germline lookup yields CDR1 ENHRY and CDR2 SYGVKD. The CDR3 extends over 15 amino acids.

This sequence joins TRBV7-2 and TRBJ2-7; the D is unclear. V was cut by 0 bases and J by 3 bases, with 6 bases left in between. Germline lookup yields CDR1 SGHTA and CDR2 FQGNSA. The CDR3 sequence is 13 residues long. The CDR3 DNA follows: TGTGCCAGCAGCTTAGCTACTCACTACGAGCAGTACTTC. It encodes CASSLATHYEQYF.

The CDR3 DNA follows: TGTGCCAGCAGTGGGATAGGGGGAGGCAATCAGCCCCAGCATTTT. Residues: CASSGIGGGNQPQHF. This chain links TRBV6-1 with TRBJ1-5, with D perhaps matching TRBD1 (6 bases). The CDR3 is 15 amino acids. V lost 4 bases to trimming and J lost 2 bases, with 12 bases between them. Germline CDR1 and CDR2: MNHNS and SASEGT.

V gene TRBV14 combines with J gene TRBJ2-2; 8 bases are a match to TRBD2. Germline loops: CDR1 SGHDN, CDR2 FVKESK. The CDR3 extends over 15 amino acids. Trimming at V came to 4 bases and at J to 6 bases, leaving 7 bases not matched to a gene. The CDR3 bases are TGTGCCAGCAGCCGGCGGACTAGCACGGCCGGGGAGCTGTTTTTT. This sequence encodes CASSRRTSTAGELFF.

The gene calls are TRBV7-2 and TRBJ1-3; D remains unclear. In germline, CDR1 is SGHTA, CDR2 FQGNSA. This CDR3 has 15 residues. Trimming removed 3 bases from V and 1 base from J, with 10 bases in between. The CDR3 nucleotides read TGTGCCAGCAGCTTGGCCGTTGGGTCTGGAAACACCATATATTTT. Protein: CASSLAVGSGNTIYF.

The V and J genes are TRBV5-6 and TRBJ1-6, with D tentatively TRBD1 (5 bases). This CDR3 comprises 16 residues. Per the germline V gene, CDR1 is SGHDT and CDR2 is YYEEEE. V lost 4 bases to trimming and J lost 2 bases, with 13 bases between them. The CDR3 spells CASSPQGWAYNSPLHF. The CDR3, as DNA: TGTGCCAGCAGCCCGCAGGGTTGGGCCTATAATTCACCCCTCCACTTT. The variable domain in full, completed from reference TRBV5-6 and TRBJ1-6, reads DAGVTQSPTHLIKTRGQQVTLRCSPKSGHDTVSWYQQALGQGPQFIFQYYEEEERQRGNFPDRFSGHQFPNYSSELNVNALLLGDSALYLCASSPQGWAYNSPLHFGNGTRLTVT.

This sequence joins TRBV30 and TRBJ1-1; the match to TRBD1 covers 7 bases. CDR1 GTSNPN and CDR2 SVGIG come from the germline V gene (reference sequence). The CDR3 spans 12 residues. The trim removed 3 bases at V and 11 bases at J, leaving 9 bases unmatched. CDR3 protein: CAWSLPGRGAFF. DNA for the CDR3: TGTGCCTGGAGCCTCCCGGGCAGGGGGGCTTTCTTT.

The V call is TRBV30, the J call TRBJ2-6; D not resolved. The germline gives CDR1 GTSNPN, CDR2 SVGIG (reference sequence). CDR3 length: 13 residues. V was cut by 6 bases and J by 4 bases, with 10 bases left in between. Here the CDR3 DNA reads TGTGCCTGCAAAAAAAAGGGGGCCAACGTCCTGACTTTC. It is translated as CACKKKGANVLTF.

The chain links TRBV4-1 to TRBJ1-1; D gene uncertain. The CDR3 loop spans 16 amino acids. With 2 bases removed from V and 4 bases from J, the gap between germline ends came to 17 bases. Germline values: CDR1 MGHRA, CDR2 YSYEKL. The CDR3 DNA sequence: TGCGCCAGCAGCCAACGGATTTTCTGGCAAGTCACTGAAGCTTTCTTT. Translation gives CASSQRIFWQVTEAFF.

This clone has only a few counts. V usage is TRBV18 and J usage is TRBJ1-1; D call uncertain. Germline V gene lookup returns CDR1 KGHSH and CDR2 LQKENI. There are 13 residues in the CDR3. Between the trimmed V and J ends, which lost 5 bases and 5 bases, there was a span of 12 bases. The CDR3 loop reads CASSARDGTEAFF. CDR3 nucleotide sequence: TGTGCCAGCTCAGCTAGAGATGGAACTGAAGCTTTCTTT.

The chain recombines TRBV5-1 with TRBJ1-4, with 9 bases that match TRBD1. Germline CDR1 and CDR2: SGHRS and YFSETQ. This CDR3 has 13 residues. J lost 9 bases, V lost 2 bases, and 2 bases had no gene match. The CDR3 nucleotides are TGCGCCAGCAGCTTCGGGACAGGGCAAAAACTGTTTTTT. It encodes CASSFGTGQKLFF.

This clone was observed once. The V call is TRBV7-9, the J call TRBJ1-5, with no clear D. Between the trimmed V and J ends, which lost 1 base and 0 bases, there was a span of 7 bases. The germline gives CDR1 SEHNR, CDR2 FQNEAQ (reference sequence). The CDR3 contains 15 residues. CDR3 bases: TGTGCCAGCAGCTTAGGGCAGATTAGCAATCAGCCCCAGCATTTT. Protein: CASSLGQISNQPQHF.

This rearrangement joins TRBV4-2 to TRBJ1-3; possibly TRBD1 for D (5 bases). The CDR3 is made up of 16 amino acids. V was shortened by 1 base and J by 4 bases, with 14 bases between the two germline ends. Germline V gene data show CDR1 as LGHNA and CDR2 as YNFKEQ. The CDR3 is CASSQGGSGYGNTIYF. The CDR3 nucleotides read TGTGCCAGCAGCCAAGGAGGATCAGGGTACGGAAACACCATATATTTT.

The V gene is TRBV14, the J gene TRBJ1-6, with a weak D call TRBD1 (6 bases). Trimming removed 0 bases from V and 8 bases from J, with 14 bases in between. The CDR3 runs 16 residues. Per germline, CDR1 SGHDN and CDR2 FVKESK. The CDR3 bases are TGTGCCAGCAGCCAAGATTTGGGGGACACCCATTCACCCCTCCACTTT. Protein: CASSQDLGDTHSPLHF.

This clone occurred a few times. The chain is built from TRBV25-1 and TRBJ2-7; a possible D gene is TRBD2 (5 bases). The germline gives CDR1 MGHDK, CDR2 SYGVNS. With 4 bases removed from V and 3 bases from J, the gap between germline ends came to 7 bases. CDR3 length: 12 residues. The CDR3 nucleotides are TGTGCCAGCAGTGCCAGCGGCTACGAGCAGTACTTC. Its protein is CASSASGYEQYF.

This clone came up a few times. V gene TRBV7-9 combines with J gene TRBJ1-1; D is ambiguous. V was shortened by 3 bases and J by 3 bases, with 8 bases between the two germline ends. Germline V gene data show CDR1 as SEHNR and CDR2 as FQNEAQ (reference sequence). CDR3 length: 13 amino acids. As DNA, the CDR3 is TGTGCCAGCAGCTTCCAGGAGGACACTGAAGCTTTCTTT. Encoded protein: CASSFQEDTEAFF.

The chain carries TRBV6-4 and TRBJ2-2; 8 positions match TRBD1. V was clipped by 7 bases and J by 4 bases; unmatched bases: 14. Germline V gene sequence: CDR1 MRHNA, CDR2 SNTAGT. The CDR3 covers 17 residues. The CDR3 region has the DNA TGTGCCAGCAACCTGACGATGGACAGGGCGGTCACCGGGGAGCTGTTTTTT. The encoded protein is CASNLTMDRAVTGELFF.

This clone has only one observation. V and J are TRBV5-1 and TRBJ1-1; 8 bases match TRBD1. The V gene's germline CDR1 is SGHRS and CDR2 YFSETQ. The CDR3 is 14 residues long. Losses at the gene ends were 4 bases for V and 0 bases for J; bases not matched to a gene: 2. The CDR3 here is CASSVGQVNTEAFF. The CDR3 nucleotides are TGCGCCAGCAGCGTGGGACAGGTGAACACTGAAGCTTTCTTT.

V gene TRBV7-8 combines with J gene TRBJ1-4; the D gene is possibly TRBD1 (5 bases). Per the germline V gene, CDR1 is SGHVS and CDR2 is FQNEAQ. The length of the CDR3 is 13 residues. Trimming removed 1 base from V and 5 bases from J, with 5 bases in between. The CDR3 here is CASSLEGNEKLFF. The DNA for the CDR3 is TGTGCCAGCAGCTTAGAGGGGAATGAAAAACTGTTTTTT.

This chain uses TRBV25-1 with TRBJ1-1, with D hard to call. V lost 1 base and J lost 6, with 12 bases in between. CDR3 size: 14 residues. The germline CDR1 and CDR2 sequences are MGHDK and SYGVNS. The CDR3 DNA is TGTGCCAGCAGTGAATCCAGCGGAGTCCCTGAAGCTTTCTTT. Amino acids: CASSESSGVPEAFF.